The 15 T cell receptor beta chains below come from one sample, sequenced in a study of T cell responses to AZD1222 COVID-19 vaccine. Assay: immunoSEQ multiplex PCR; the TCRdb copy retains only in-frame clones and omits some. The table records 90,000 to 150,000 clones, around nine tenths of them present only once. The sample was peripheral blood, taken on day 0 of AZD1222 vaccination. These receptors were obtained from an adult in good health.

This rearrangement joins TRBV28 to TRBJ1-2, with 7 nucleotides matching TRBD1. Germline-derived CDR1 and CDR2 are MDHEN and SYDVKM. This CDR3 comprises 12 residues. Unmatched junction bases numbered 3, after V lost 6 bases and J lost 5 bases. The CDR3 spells CASSPTGYGYTF. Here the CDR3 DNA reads TGTGCCAGCAGCCCGACAGGGTATGGCTACACCTTC.

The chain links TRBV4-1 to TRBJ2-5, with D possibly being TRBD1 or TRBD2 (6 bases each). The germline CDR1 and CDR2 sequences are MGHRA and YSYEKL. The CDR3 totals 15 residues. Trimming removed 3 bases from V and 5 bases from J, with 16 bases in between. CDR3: CASSQDHGGWETQYF. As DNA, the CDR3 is TGCGCCAGCAGCCAGGATCACGGGGGCTGGGAGACCCAGTACTTC.

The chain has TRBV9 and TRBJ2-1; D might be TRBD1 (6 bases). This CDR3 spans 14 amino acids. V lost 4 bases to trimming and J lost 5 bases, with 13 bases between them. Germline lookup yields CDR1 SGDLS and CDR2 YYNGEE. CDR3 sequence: CASSPGTPHNEQFF. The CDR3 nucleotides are TGTGCCAGCAGCCCCGGGACACCCCACAATGAGCAGTTCTTC.

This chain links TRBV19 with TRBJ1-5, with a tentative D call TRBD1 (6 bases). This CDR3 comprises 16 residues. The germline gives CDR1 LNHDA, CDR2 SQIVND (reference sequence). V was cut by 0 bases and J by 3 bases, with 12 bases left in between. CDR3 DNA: TGTGCCAGTAGTATAGATGGGACAAGCTTCAATCAGCCCCAGCATTTT. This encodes CASSIDGTSFNQPQHF.

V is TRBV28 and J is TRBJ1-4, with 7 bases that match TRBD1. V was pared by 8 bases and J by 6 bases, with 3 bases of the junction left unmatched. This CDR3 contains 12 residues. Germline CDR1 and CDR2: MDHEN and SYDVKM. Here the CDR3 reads CASEGADEKLFF. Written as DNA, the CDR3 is TGTGCCAGCGAGGGGGCGGATGAAAAACTGTTTTTT.

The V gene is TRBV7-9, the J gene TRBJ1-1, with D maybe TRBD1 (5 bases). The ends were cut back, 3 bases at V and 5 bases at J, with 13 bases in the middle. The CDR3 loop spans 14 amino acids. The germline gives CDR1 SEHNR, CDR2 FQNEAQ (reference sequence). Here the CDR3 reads CASSFLGARTEAFF. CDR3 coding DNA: TGTGCCAGCAGCTTCTTAGGGGCGCGGACTGAAGCTTTCTTT.

CDR3: CASSQVGGHSNTF. CDR3 nucleotide sequence: TGTGCCAGCAGCCAAGTCGGGGGACACTCGAACACCTTC. The chain has TRBV3-1 (or the pseudogene TRBV3-2) and TRBJ1-2; perhaps TRBD1 as D (6 bases). Germline V lookup: CDR1 LGHDT, CDR2 YNNKEL (reference sequence). The CDR3 consists of 13 residues. The V and J ends lost 1 base and 12 bases respectively, with 15 bases between them.

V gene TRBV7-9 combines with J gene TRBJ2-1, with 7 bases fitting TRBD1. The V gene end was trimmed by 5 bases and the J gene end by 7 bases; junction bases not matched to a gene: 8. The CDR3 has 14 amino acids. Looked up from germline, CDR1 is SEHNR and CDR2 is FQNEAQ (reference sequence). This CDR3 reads CASSPRQGLNEQFF. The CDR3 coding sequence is TGTGCCAGCAGCCCCCGACAGGGCCTTAATGAGCAGTTCTTC.

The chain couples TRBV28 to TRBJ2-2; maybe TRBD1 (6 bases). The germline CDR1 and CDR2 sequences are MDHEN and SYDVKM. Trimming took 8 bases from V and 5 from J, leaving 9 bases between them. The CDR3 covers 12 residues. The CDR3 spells CASVQGTGELFF. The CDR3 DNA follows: TGTGCCAGCGTACAGGGAACCGGGGAGCTGTTTTTT.

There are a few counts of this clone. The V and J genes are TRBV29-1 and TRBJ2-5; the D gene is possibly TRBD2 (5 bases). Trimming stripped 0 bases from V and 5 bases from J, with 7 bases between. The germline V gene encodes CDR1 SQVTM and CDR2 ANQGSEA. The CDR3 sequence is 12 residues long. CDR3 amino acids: CSVEELGETQYF. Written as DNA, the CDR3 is TGCAGCGTTGAAGAACTAGGGGAGACCCAGTACTTC.

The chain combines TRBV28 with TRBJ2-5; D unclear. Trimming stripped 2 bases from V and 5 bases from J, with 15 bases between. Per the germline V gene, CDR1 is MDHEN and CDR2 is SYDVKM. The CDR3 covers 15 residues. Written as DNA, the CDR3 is TGTGCCAGCAGTTTACTTTATGAGGTCGAGGAGACCCAGTACTTC. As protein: CASSLLYEVEETQYF.

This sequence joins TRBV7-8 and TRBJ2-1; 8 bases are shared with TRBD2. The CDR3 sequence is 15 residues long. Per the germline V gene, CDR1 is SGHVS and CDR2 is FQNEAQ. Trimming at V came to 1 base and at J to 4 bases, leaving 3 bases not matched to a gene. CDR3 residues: CASSLELAAYNEQFF. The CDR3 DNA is TGTGCCAGCAGCTTAGAACTAGCGGCATACAATGAGCAGTTCTTC.

Here the CDR3 reads CASSLVGVVSPLHF. The CDR3 bases are TGTGCCAGCAGCTTAGTAGGGGTGGTTTCACCCCTCCACTTT. This chain links TRBV7-9 with TRBJ1-6; weak D call: TRBD1 (5 bases). Germline V lookup: CDR1 SEHNR, CDR2 FQNEAQ (reference sequence). V gave up 1 base and J gave up 9 bases, with 10 bases separating them. CDR3 length: 14 residues.

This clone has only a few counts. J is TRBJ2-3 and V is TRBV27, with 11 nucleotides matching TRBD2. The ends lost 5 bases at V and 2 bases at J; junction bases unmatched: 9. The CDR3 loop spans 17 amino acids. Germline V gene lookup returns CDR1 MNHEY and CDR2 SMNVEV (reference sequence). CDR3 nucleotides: TGTGCCAGCAGTCCTGAGACTAGCGGGACGACCACAGATACGCAGTATTTT. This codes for CASSPETSGTTTDTQYF.

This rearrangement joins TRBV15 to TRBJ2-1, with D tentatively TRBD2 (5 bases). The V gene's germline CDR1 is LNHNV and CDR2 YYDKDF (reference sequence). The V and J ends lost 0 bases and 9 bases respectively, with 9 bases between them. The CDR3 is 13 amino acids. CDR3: CATSRDREGEQFF. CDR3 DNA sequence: TGTGCCACCAGCAGAGATCGTGAGGGTGAGCAGTTCTTC. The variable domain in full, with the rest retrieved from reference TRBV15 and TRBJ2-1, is DAMVIQNPRYQVTQFGKPVTLSCSQTLNHNVMYWYQQKSSQAPKLLFHYYDKDFNNEADTPDNFQSRRPNTSFCFLDIRSPGLGDTAMYLCATSRDREGEQFFGPGTRLTVL.